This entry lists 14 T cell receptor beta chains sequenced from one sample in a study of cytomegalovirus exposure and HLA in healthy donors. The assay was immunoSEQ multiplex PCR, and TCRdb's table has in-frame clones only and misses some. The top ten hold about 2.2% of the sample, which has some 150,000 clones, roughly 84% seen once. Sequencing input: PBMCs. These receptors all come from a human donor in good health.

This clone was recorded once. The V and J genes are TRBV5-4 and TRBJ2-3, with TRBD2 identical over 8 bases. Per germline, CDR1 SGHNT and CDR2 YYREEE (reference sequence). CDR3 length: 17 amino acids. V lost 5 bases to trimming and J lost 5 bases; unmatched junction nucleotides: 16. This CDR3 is CASSSKRGITQGDTQYF. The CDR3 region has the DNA TGTGCCAGCAGTTCCAAGCGGGGGATTACCCAGGGAGATACGCAGTATTTT.

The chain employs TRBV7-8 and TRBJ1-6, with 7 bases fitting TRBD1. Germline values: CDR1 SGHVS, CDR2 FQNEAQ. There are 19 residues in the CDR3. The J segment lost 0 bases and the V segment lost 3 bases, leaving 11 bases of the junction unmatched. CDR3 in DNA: TGTGCCAGCAGCTTCACCCCGGGACAGACGAGCTCCTATAATTCACCCCTCCACTTT. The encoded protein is CASSFTPGQTSSYNSPLHF.

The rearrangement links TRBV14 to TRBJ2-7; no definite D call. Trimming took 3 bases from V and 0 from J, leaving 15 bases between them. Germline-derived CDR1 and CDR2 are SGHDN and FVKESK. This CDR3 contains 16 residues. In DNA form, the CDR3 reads TGTGCCAGCAGCCATGCGAACTTCTTTGACTCCTACGAGCAGTACTTC. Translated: CASSHANFFDSYEQYF.

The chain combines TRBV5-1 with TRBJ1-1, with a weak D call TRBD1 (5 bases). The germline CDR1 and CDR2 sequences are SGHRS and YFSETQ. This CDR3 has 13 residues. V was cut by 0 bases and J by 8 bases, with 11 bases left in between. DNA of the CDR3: TGCGCCAGCAGCTTGGACTTAAAGGGGGAAGCTTTCTTT. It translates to CASSLDLKGEAFF.

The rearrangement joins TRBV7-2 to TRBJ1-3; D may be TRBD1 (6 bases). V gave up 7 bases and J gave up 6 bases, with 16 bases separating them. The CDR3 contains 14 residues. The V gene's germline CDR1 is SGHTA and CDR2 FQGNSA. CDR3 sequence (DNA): TGTGCCAGCACCCCAAGTCGGGGGGCAAACACCATATATTTT. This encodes CASTPSRGANTIYF.

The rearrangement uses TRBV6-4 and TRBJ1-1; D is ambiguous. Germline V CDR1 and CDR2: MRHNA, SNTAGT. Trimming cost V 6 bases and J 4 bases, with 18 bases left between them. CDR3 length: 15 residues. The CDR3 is CASRPNPGLGTEAFF. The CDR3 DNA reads TGTGCCAGCAGACCTAATCCGGGTTTGGGCACTGAAGCTTTCTTT.

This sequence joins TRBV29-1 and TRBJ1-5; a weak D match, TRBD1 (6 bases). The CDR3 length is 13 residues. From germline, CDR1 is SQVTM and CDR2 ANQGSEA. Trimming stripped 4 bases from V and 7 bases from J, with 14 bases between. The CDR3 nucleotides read TGCAGCGTTGGGGGGGGGCAGGGGCAGCCCCAGCATTTT. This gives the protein CSVGGGQGQPQHF.

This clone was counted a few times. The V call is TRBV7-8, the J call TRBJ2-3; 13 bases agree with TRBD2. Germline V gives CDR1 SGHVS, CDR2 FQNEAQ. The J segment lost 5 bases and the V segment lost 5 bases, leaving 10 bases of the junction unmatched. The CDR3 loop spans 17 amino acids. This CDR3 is CASSLRRTSGSGDTQYF. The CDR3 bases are TGTGCCAGCAGCCTTCGACGGACTAGCGGGAGTGGAGATACGCAGTATTTT.

CDR3 loop: CASSVRSSEAFF. Here the CDR3 DNA reads TGTGCCAGCAGTGTCAGATCGTCTGAAGCTTTCTTT. The chain links TRBV25-1 to TRBJ1-1; D unresolved. This CDR3 contains 12 residues. The germline gives CDR1 MGHDK, CDR2 SYGVNS. Trimming removed 4 bases from V and 6 bases from J, with 9 bases in between.

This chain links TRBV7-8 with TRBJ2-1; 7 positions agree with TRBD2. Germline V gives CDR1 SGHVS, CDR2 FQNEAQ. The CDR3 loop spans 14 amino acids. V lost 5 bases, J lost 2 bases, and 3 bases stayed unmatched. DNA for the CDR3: TGTGCCAGCAGCCGGGACTATGCCTACAATGAGCAGTTCTTC. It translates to CASSRDYAYNEQFF.

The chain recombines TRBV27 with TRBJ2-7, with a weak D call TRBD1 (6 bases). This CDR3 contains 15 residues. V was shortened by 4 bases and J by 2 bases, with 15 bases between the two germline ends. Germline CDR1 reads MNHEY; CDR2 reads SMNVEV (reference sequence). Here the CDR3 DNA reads TGTGCCAGCAGTTACAGGGTCGGAGCTACCTACGAGCAGTACTTC. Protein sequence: CASSYRVGATYEQYF.

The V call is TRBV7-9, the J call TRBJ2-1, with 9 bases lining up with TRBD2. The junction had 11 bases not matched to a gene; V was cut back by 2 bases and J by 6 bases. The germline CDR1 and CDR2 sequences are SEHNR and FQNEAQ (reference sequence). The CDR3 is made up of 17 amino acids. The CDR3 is CASSLPPSGTAPNEQFF. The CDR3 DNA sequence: TGTGCCAGCAGCTTACCTCCTAGCGGGACTGCTCCCAATGAGCAGTTCTTC.

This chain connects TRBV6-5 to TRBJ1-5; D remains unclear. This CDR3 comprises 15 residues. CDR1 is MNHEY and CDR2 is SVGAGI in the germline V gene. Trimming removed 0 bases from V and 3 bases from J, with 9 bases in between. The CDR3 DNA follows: TGTGCCAGCAGTTACTCGTTGGGAGCCAATCAGCCCCAGCATTTT. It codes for CASSYSLGANQPQHF.

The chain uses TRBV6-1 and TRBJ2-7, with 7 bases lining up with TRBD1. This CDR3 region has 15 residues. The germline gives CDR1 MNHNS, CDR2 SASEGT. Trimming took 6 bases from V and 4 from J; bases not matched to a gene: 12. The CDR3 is CASSRPGTANYEQYF. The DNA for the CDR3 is TGTGCCAGCAGCCGACCCGGGACAGCCAATTACGAGCAGTACTTC.